The next 26 T cell receptor beta chains were all read from a single sample in a study of blood T cell repertoires in COVID-19. Some clones are missing from TCRdb's copy, which holds only in-frame ones; the method was immunoSEQ multiplex PCR. The sample holds about 250,000 clones, 75% to 85% seen once. What was sequenced was peripheral blood. The receptors stem from a man aged 50-59 years with COVID-19, enrolled during active disease.

As concerns this clone: One end of the junction varies from germline; a read error may be responsible. The V and J genes are TRBV19 and TRBJ2-4, with 7 bases aligning to TRBD2. This CDR3 region has 16 residues. Germline loops: CDR1 LNHDA, CDR2 SQIVND (reference sequence). The CDR3: CASSISGRLANNIQYF. CDR3 bases: TGTGCCAGTAGTATTTCAGGGAGACTAGCCAACAACATTCAGTACTTC.

The CDR3 protein is CASSPRQGDSPLHF. CDR3 DNA sequence: TGTGCCAGCAGCCCCCGACAAGGTGATTCACCCCTCCACTTT. The chain recombines TRBV11-3 with TRBJ1-6; D is unresolved. CDR3 length: 14 amino acids. V was clipped by 5 bases and J by 8 bases, with 13 bases between them. Germline CDR1 is SGHNT and CDR2 is YENEEA.

V gene TRBV5-1 combines with J gene TRBJ2-7; 11 bases line up with TRBD2. The CDR3 covers 14 residues. Germline V gene sequence: CDR1 SGHRS, CDR2 YFSETQ. V lost 6 bases to trimming and J lost 6 bases; unmatched junction nucleotides: 8. CDR3 region: CASTLTSGAPEQYF. The CDR3 coding sequence is TGCGCCAGCACCCTGACTAGCGGGGCACCCGAGCAGTACTTC.

V usage is TRBV6-5 and J usage is TRBJ1-1, with a tentative D call TRBD1 (6 bases). The CDR3 extends over 13 amino acids. Germline V lookup: CDR1 MNHEY, CDR2 SVGAGI. With 7 bases removed from V and 5 bases from J, the gap between germline ends came to 14 bases. The CDR3 here is CASTLTTGTEAFF. The CDR3, as DNA: TGTGCCAGCACTTTAACGACAGGAACTGAAGCTTTCTTT.

The chain recombines TRBV7-2 with TRBJ2-7; D might be TRBD1 (5 bases). The CDR3 is 13 amino acids. Trimming removed 2 bases at V and 3 bases at J, with 8 bases between. The germline V gene has CDR1 SGHTA and CDR2 FQGNSA. CDR3: CASSLYRNYEQYF. Written as DNA, the CDR3 is TGTGCCAGCAGCTTATACAGGAACTACGAGCAGTACTTC.

CDR3 coding DNA: TGTGCCAGCAGTTTATATCGGGTGGATAATTCACCCCTCCACTTT. This encodes CASSLYRVDNSPLHF. The chain joins TRBV28 to TRBJ1-6; D gene unclear. Looked up from germline, CDR1 is MDHEN and CDR2 is SYDVKM. This CDR3 has 15 residues. The V and J ends lost 1 base and 5 bases respectively, with 9 bases between them.

The chain combines TRBV24-1 with TRBJ2-1; 12 positions match TRBD1. Germline V lookup: CDR1 KGHDR, CDR2 SFDVKD. CDR3 length: 17 amino acids. Unmatched junction bases numbered 7, after V lost 0 bases and J lost 8 bases. CDR3 DNA sequence: TGTGCCACCAGTGATTTGGCGGGACAGGGGGCGCGGGATGAGCAGTTCTTC. The encoded protein is CATSDLAGQGARDEQFF.

V gene TRBV19 combines with J gene TRBJ2-7; 7 positions agree with TRBD1. This CDR3 comprises 15 residues. The V segment lost 0 bases and the J segment 4 bases; nucleotides outside the gene matches: 6. Germline V gene data show CDR1 as LNHDA and CDR2 as SQIVND (reference sequence). CDR3 region: CASSIETGIMYEQYF. The CDR3 DNA reads as TGTGCCAGTAGTATAGAGACAGGGATAATGTACGAGCAGTACTTC.

This clone was observed a single time. The V and J genes are TRBV6-5 and TRBJ1-5; no reliable D call. V was trimmed by 8 bases and J by 2 bases, leaving 10 bases between them. CDR3 length: 13 residues. Germline V gene lookup returns CDR1 MNHEY and CDR2 SVGAGI. This CDR3 is CASSGKGNQPQHF. CDR3 nucleotide sequence: TGTGCCAGCTCGGGGAAAGGCAATCAGCCCCAGCATTTT.

The chain recombines TRBV18 with TRBJ2-5, with TRBD2 as a possible D gene (6 bases). Between the trimmed V and J ends, which lost 0 bases and 4 bases, there was a span of 9 bases. Germline CDR1 reads KGHSH; CDR2 reads LQKENI. There are 14 residues in the CDR3. The CDR3 is CASSPPVGGETQYF. The DNA for the CDR3 is TGTGCCAGCTCACCACCGGTGGGGGGAGAGACCCAGTACTTC.

The chain is built from TRBV7-9 and TRBJ1-2; D remains ambiguous. CDR3 length: 15 amino acids. The V and J ends lost 4 bases and 4 bases respectively, with 16 bases between them. CDR1 SEHNR and CDR2 FQNEAQ come from the germline V gene (reference sequence). CDR3 DNA: TGTGCCAGCAGCTCCCGGGGTCCAGGCCCCTATGGCTACACCTTC. Translated: CASSSRGPGPYGYTF. The entire variable domain, with the rest obtained from reference TRBV7-9 and TRBJ1-2, is as follows: DTGVSQNPRHKITKRGQNVTFRCDPISEHNRLYWYRQTLGQGPEFLTYFQNEAQLEKSRLLSDRFSAERPKGSFSTLEIQRTEQGDSAMYLCASSSRGPGPYGYTFGSGTRLTVV.

The V gene is TRBV5-1, the J gene TRBJ1-2; a weak D match, TRBD1 (5 bases). CDR3 length: 13 residues. V lost 4 bases, J lost 5 bases, and 12 bases lay in between. Germline V gene sequence: CDR1 SGHRS, CDR2 YFSETQ. CDR3 sequence: CASSGGTGYGYTF. Written as DNA, the CDR3 is TGCGCCAGCAGCGGGGGGACGGGGTATGGCTACACCTTC.

The chain employs TRBV7-2 and TRBJ2-7; 15 positions match TRBD2. Losses at the gene ends were 5 bases for V and 0 bases for J; bases not matched to a gene: 11. The CDR3 is 19 residues long. Germline V gene data show CDR1 as SGHTA and CDR2 as FQGNSA. The CDR3 DNA reads TGTGCCAGCAGCCACAGGACTAGCGGGGGGGCTGCGAGCTCCTACGAGCAGTACTTC. Translating it yields CASSHRTSGGAASSYEQYF.

V is TRBV3-1 (or the pseudogene TRBV3-2) and J is TRBJ2-1; TRBD2 matches at 8 bases. The germline V gene has CDR1 LGHDT and CDR2 YNNKEL (reference sequence). The ends lost 3 bases at V and 2 bases at J; junction bases unmatched: 6. CDR3 size: 16 residues. In DNA form, the CDR3 reads TGTGCCAGCAGCCATGCGAGCGGGGGACCCTACAATGAGCAGTTCTTC. It specifies CASSHASGGPYNEQFF.

The rearrangement joins TRBV27 to TRBJ2-5; D may be TRBD2 (6 bases). The V end lost 4 bases, the J end lost 5 bases, and 17 bases lay between the germline ends. Germline V CDR1 and CDR2: MNHEY, SMNVEV (reference sequence). The CDR3 has 15 residues. The CDR3, as DNA: TGTGCCAGCAGTTCCCGCCTTCTCCGGGGGGAGACCCAGTACTTC. Translating it yields CASSSRLLRGETQYF.

The chain links TRBV7-2 to TRBJ2-5; a possible D gene is TRBD1 (6 bases). The CDR3 runs to 16 residues. The germline CDR1 and CDR2 sequences are SGHTA and FQGNSA. V was cut by 5 bases and J by 5 bases, with 21 bases left in between. In nucleotides, the CDR3 is TGTGCCAGCAGCCCCAGGGGACGTAACGAGTGGGAGACCCAGTACTTC. Translated: CASSPRGRNEWETQYF.

This clone occurred once. The rearrangement uses TRBV6-5 and TRBJ1-2; 7 nucleotides line up with TRBD1. The CDR3 totals 14 residues. Germline-derived CDR1 and CDR2 are MNHEY and SVGAGI. V shed 3 bases, J shed 2 bases, and the junction held 3 bases outside the gene matches. For the CDR3, the DNA is TGTGCCAGCAGTTATTTAGGGGGCAACTATGGCTACACCTTC. Residues: CASSYLGGNYGYTF.

The genes are TRBV24-1 and TRBJ1-5; 8 nucleotides agree with TRBD1. Trimming cost V 5 bases and J 4 bases; bases outside gene matches: 0. Germline lookup yields CDR1 KGHDR and CDR2 SFDVKD. The CDR3 has 13 residues. CDR3 region: CATSGQGNQPQHF. The CDR3 nucleotides read TGTGCCACCAGTGGACAGGGGAATCAGCCCCAGCATTTT.

This clone was detected once. This chain joins TRBV11-2 and TRBJ2-4; TRBD1 agrees at 8 bases. Trimming removed 5 bases from V and 3 bases from J; junction bases left unmatched: 9. Germline CDR1 SGHAT, CDR2 FQNNGV. CDR3 length: 16 amino acids. CDR3 in amino acids: CASSGPGGGGKNIQYF. The CDR3 bases are TGTGCCAGCAGCGGCCCAGGGGGCGGAGGCAAAAACATTCAGTACTTC.

The V gene is TRBV6-5, the J gene TRBJ1-2; 7 positions agree with TRBD1. V dropped 0 bases and J dropped 9; count of bases not matched to a gene: 13. The germline gives CDR1 MNHEY, CDR2 SVGAGI. The CDR3 runs to 16 residues. CDR3 residues: CASSYSDRVLDMSYTF. The CDR3, as DNA: TGTGCCAGCAGTTACTCCGACAGGGTCCTCGATATGAGCTACACCTTC.

CDR3 DNA: TGTGCCAGCAGCCCTGGACAGACAGACGAGCAGTACTTC. Protein sequence: CASSPGQTDEQYF. The rearrangement joins TRBV7-9 to TRBJ2-7, with D possibly matching TRBD1 (6 bases). Germline V gives CDR1 SEHNR, CDR2 FQNEAQ (reference sequence). CDR3 length: 13 amino acids. V was pared by 5 bases and J by 5 bases, with 13 bases between.

This clone came up a few times. V gene TRBV25-1 combines with J gene TRBJ2-3; the D gene is possibly TRBD1 (6 bases). CDR3 size: 17 residues. V was clipped by 4 bases and J by 0 bases, with 17 bases between them. Per germline, CDR1 MGHDK and CDR2 SYGVNS. DNA of the CDR3: TGTGCCAGCAGTGGGGGCGACAGGCCTTTTAGCACAGATACGCAGTATTTT. This codes for CASSGGDRPFSTDTQYF.

The V call is TRBV24-1, the J call TRBJ1-1, with D maybe TRBD1 (5 bases). From germline, CDR1 is KGHDR and CDR2 SFDVKD. Trimming shortened V by 7 bases and J by 2 bases, and 13 bases separated the two germline ends. CDR3 length: 14 residues. CDR3 protein: CATSGGGFNTEAFF. CDR3 DNA sequence: TGTGCCACCAGCGGGGGGGGGTTCAACACTGAAGCTTTCTTT.

The chain has TRBV11-1 and TRBJ2-7; TRBD1 agrees at 7 bases. This CDR3 comprises 15 residues. Germline trimming cut 5 bases from V and 2 bases from J; bases unmatched to any gene: 9. Germline assignment: CDR1 SGHAT and CDR2 FQDESV (reference sequence). CDR3 bases: TGTGCCAGCAGCACCCCCCGGACAGGTACCTACGAGCAGTACTTC. This sequence encodes CASSTPRTGTYEQYF. Drawing the rest from reference TRBV11-1 and TRBJ2-7, the complete variable domain is EAEVAQSPRYKITEKSQAVAFWCDPISGHATLYWYRQILGQGPELLVQFQDESVVDDSQLPKDRFSAERLKGVDSTLKIQPAELGDSAMYLCASSTPRTGTYEQYFGPGTRLTVT.

V usage is TRBV6-5 and J usage is TRBJ2-3; 7 bases agree with TRBD2. The J segment lost 5 bases and the V segment lost 8 bases, leaving 7 bases of the junction unmatched. Germline CDR1 MNHEY, CDR2 SVGAGI. The CDR3 totals 13 residues. The CDR3 reads CASGLDGIDTQYF. CDR3 in DNA: TGTGCCAGCGGACTAGACGGGATAGATACGCAGTATTTT.

J is TRBJ1-6 and V is TRBV10-3, with D perhaps TRBD1 (5 bases). Germline assignment: CDR1 ENHRY and CDR2 SYGVKD. The CDR3 loop spans 13 amino acids. V gave up 7 bases and J gave up 6 bases, with 10 bases separating them. CDR3 sequence reads: CAITDNSNSPLHF. In nucleotides, the CDR3 is TGTGCCATCACGGACAATAGTAATTCACCCCTCCACTTT.